The present T cell receptor beta chain was sequenced within a study of T cells in localized non-small cell lung cancer. A word on this clone: Other DNA sequences in this specimen translate into the identical CDR3.

Clones were sequenced by immunoSEQ multiplex PCR, and TCRdb holds only the in-frame ones, with some missing. The data contain tens of thousands of clones, around nine tenths of them singletons. Sequenced material: peripheral blood, taken before any cancer treatment. This TCR was sampled from a woman aged 35 to 69 with stage I lung adenocarcinoma.

CDR3 in amino acids: CSVEGVGGYTF. The CDR3 nucleotides read TGCAGCGTTGAAGGGGTAGGCGGCTACACCTTC. V usage is TRBV29-1 and J usage is TRBJ1-2; D call uncertain. The CDR3 covers 11 residues. CDR1 is SQVTM and CDR2 is ANQGSEA in the germline V gene. Deletions cut 1 base from V and 8 bases from J, with 8 bases between.